Below, one T cell receptor beta chain is given with its context. Antigen: not known. A much larger clone lies one base from this, so it may be a read error. The data stem from a study of tumor-infiltrating lymphocytes in primary liver carcinoma. Study-level points and caveats: Merely about 7.5-24% of top clones occurred in all five tumor regions.

Germline CDR1 reads SGHRS; CDR2 reads YFSETQ. This CDR3 contains 15 residues. The trim removed 7 bases at V and 3 bases at J, leaving 8 bases unmatched. Researchers generated TCR beta cDNA from about 0.5 ug of total RNA, relying on a constant-region primer. Slightly modified ARM-PCR, run as three nested multiplex PCR rounds, produced the TCR beta libraries. Forward primers for TRBV1-TRBV30 and a C-beta reverse primer served the first two PCR rounds, at about 9 cycles each. TCRdb analysed the multiplex PCR reads with MiXCR anew, one entry per CDR3 protein. Of about 60,000 distinct CDR3 sequences listed, about 65% were seen once; the top ten hold about 40%. Taking about 18-32 mg of unsorted bulk tissue, the authors co-extracted RNA and DNA. Cases comprised patients with primary liver carcinoma who received surgical resection. Donors were untreated and chronically infected with HBV.

The sequencing sample was made of liver tumor tissue from sampling region 4. Noted subset: tumor region T4, right-lateral pole. The source of this sequence is a man in his forties with primary liver carcinoma and hepatitis B virus infection. The chain is built from TRBV5-1 and TRBJ1-4, with 8 bases fitting TRBD1. The CDR3 DNA reads TGCGCCAGCGGGGGCGCACAGGGGGCTAATGAAAAACTGTTTTTT. This codes for CASGGAQGANEKLFF.